These 27 T cell receptor beta chains came from one sample sequenced in a study of T cell clones after liver transplantation (dated by TCRdb to between 2018 and 2021). Receptor libraries were prepared by the immunoSEQ multiplex PCR assay. As stored in TCRdb, this immuneACCESS dataset retains in-frame rearrangements with V and J assigned. A fraction of the clones does not appear; measured against another copy, unresolved V genes explain less than half of the discrepancy, and the remainder lacks a known reason. The sample yields tens of thousands of clones; about 85% were counted once. The ten most abundant clones make up around 2.2% of the sample. The specimen comprised CD4+ T cells from blood, sampled around 50 months after liver transplant. These receptors came from a human patient who received a liver transplant. Post transplant, some T cells may arise from the graft donor.

The sample holds a few counts of this clone. The chain joins TRBV7-2 to TRBJ2-5; D perhaps matches TRBD2 (7 bases). The CDR3 spans 16 residues. CDR1 and CDR2 (germline): SGHTA, FQGNSA. V was cut by 5 bases and J by 5 bases, with 21 bases left in between. The CDR3 nucleotides are TGTGCCAGCAGCCCCTCACTGAGGAGGGGGGGGGAGACCCAGTACTTC. Translated: CASSPSLRRGGETQYF. The full variable domain, its missing parts supplied by reference TRBV7-2 and TRBJ2-5, is GAGVSQSPSNKVTEKGKDVELRCDPISGHTALYWYRQSLGQGLEFLIYFQGNSAPDKSGLPSDRFSAERTGGSVSTLTIQRTQQEDSAVYLCASSPSLRRGGETQYFGPGTRLLVL.

The CDR3 reads CASRGARDSFSLGGSYEQYF. CDR3 DNA sequence: TGTGCCAGCAGGGGAGCCCGGGACAGCTTCTCTCTTGGGGGCTCCTACGAGCAGTACTTC. The chain is built from TRBV9 and TRBJ2-7; the match to TRBD1 covers 7 bases. The CDR3 totals 20 residues. V gave up 5 bases and J gave up 0 bases; unmatched junction bases: 23. CDR1 and CDR2 (germline): SGDLS, YYNGEE.

This sequence joins TRBV27 and TRBJ2-5, with D maybe TRBD1 (5 bases). With 1 base removed from V and 7 bases from J, the gap between germline ends came to 13 bases. This CDR3 contains 14 residues. Germline V gene data show CDR1 as MNHEY and CDR2 as SMNVEV (reference sequence). CDR3 bases: TGTGCCAGCAGTTTATGGGGCTCCCCAGGGACCCAGTACTTC. It yields the protein CASSLWGSPGTQYF.

The CDR3 here is CASSRSSGGFDTQYF. In DNA form, the CDR3 reads TGTGCCAGCTCACGTTCCTCAGGGGGCTTTGATACGCAGTATTTT. The chain uses TRBV18 and TRBJ2-3; 8 positions match TRBD1. This CDR3 has 15 amino acids. Per the germline V gene, CDR1 is KGHSH and CDR2 is LQKENI. The V segment lost 4 bases and the J segment 6 bases; nucleotides outside the gene matches: 9.

This chain joins TRBV6-1 and TRBJ2-3; tentatively, D is TRBD1 (6 bases). The germline gives CDR1 MNHNS, CDR2 SASEGT. The CDR3 runs to 13 residues. The V end lost 10 bases, the J end lost 0 bases, and 11 bases lay between the germline ends. The CDR3 sequence is CATWGQSTDTQYF. DNA of the CDR3: TGTGCCACATGGGGACAAAGCACAGATACGCAGTATTTT.

The rearrangement links TRBV1 to TRBJ2-7; TRBD2 was called by the table and not checked on the DNA. TRBV1 is a pseudogene. CDR3 length: 15 amino acids. The CDR3 loop is CTSSSGLRGVNEQYF. The CDR3 DNA is TGCACCAGCAGCTCAGGCCTACGGGGGGTTAACGAGCAGTACTTC.

The V call is TRBV4-1, the J call TRBJ2-7; tentative D call: TRBD2 (6 bases). The CDR3 is 15 residues long. From germline, CDR1 is MGHRA and CDR2 YSYEKL. Trimming took 4 bases from V and 4 from J, leaving 17 bases between them. The CDR3 DNA reads as TGCGCCAGCAGCCGATCCACTAGCTTAGGGTACGAGCAGTACTTC. Its translation: CASSRSTSLGYEQYF.

The chain joins TRBV7-2 to TRBJ1-6, with a tentative D call TRBD1 (6 bases). CDR1 SGHTA and CDR2 FQGNSA come from the germline V gene. The V gene lost 1 base and the J gene lost 6 bases, with 19 bases spanning the gap. There are 18 residues in the CDR3. The CDR3 DNA is TGTGCCAGCAGCTTAGAATGGGGGGGCAGGGGTTTTAATTCACCCCTCCACTTT. This encodes CASSLEWGGRGFNSPLHF. Complete variable domain (other parts from reference TRBV7-2 and TRBJ1-6): GAGVSQSPSNKVTEKGKDVELRCDPISGHTALYWYRQSLGQGLEFLIYFQGNSAPDKSGLPSDRFSAERTGGSVSTLTIQRTQQEDSAVYLCASSLEWGGRGFNSPLHFGNGTRLTVT.

The chain is built from TRBV4-2 and TRBJ2-1; 9 nucleotides line up with TRBD2. The CDR3 totals 18 residues. V lost 0 bases to trimming and J lost 0 bases; unmatched junction nucleotides: 6. From germline, CDR1 is LGHNA and CDR2 YNFKEQ. The CDR3, as DNA: TGTGCCAGCAGCCAAGAGGGGCGGGAGGGGAGCTCCTACAATGAGCAGTTCTTC. Amino acids: CASSQEGREGSSYNEQFF.

The chain combines TRBV7-2 with TRBJ1-3; unclear D gene. The germline V gene encodes CDR1 SGHTA and CDR2 FQGNSA. CDR3 length equals 17 residues. The germline V and J ends were trimmed by 5 bases and 0 bases, with 17 bases remaining between them. The DNA of the CDR3 is TGTGCCAGCAGCCCTGAAGCCTACATATACTCTGGAAACACCATATATTTT. As protein: CASSPEAYIYSGNTIYF.

This chain connects TRBV10-3 to TRBJ1-1, with 8 bases matching TRBD1. CDR3 length: 14 residues. Looked up from germline, CDR1 is ENHRY and CDR2 is SYGVKD. V lost 6 bases and J lost 7; bases outside the gene matches: 10. CDR3 protein: CAIRQGVGRNEAFF. DNA for the CDR3: TGTGCCATCAGACAGGGGGTGGGTAGGAATGAAGCTTTCTTT.

The chain uses TRBV2 and TRBJ2-3; D tentatively fits TRBD1 or TRBD2 (6 bases each). Trimming took off 11 bases at V and 0 bases at J, with 9 bases between the two ends. Per germline, CDR1 SNHLY and CDR2 FYNNEI. The CDR3 loop spans 12 amino acids. CDR3 amino acids: CARGPSTDTQYF. In DNA, the CDR3 is TGTGCCCGGGGGCCTAGCACAGATACGCAGTATTTT.

V usage is TRBV11-2 and J usage is TRBJ1-1, with a weak D call TRBD1 (6 bases). The V end was cut by 1 base, the J end by 6 bases, with 9 bases between. Germline V gene sequence: CDR1 SGHAT, CDR2 FQNNGV. The CDR3 extends over 13 amino acids. CDR3 region: CASSLAGAAEAFF. The CDR3 region has the DNA TGTGCCAGCAGCTTAGCGGGGGCGGCTGAAGCTTTCTTT.

This chain joins TRBV18 and TRBJ1-5; a possible D gene is TRBD1 (5 bases). The germline V and J ends were trimmed by 2 bases and 2 bases, with 10 bases remaining between them. The CDR3 runs to 15 residues. From germline, CDR1 is KGHSH and CDR2 LQKENI. The CDR3 DNA reads TGTGCCAGCTCACCAATCGGGGACGGCAATCAGCCCCAGCATTTT. It is translated as CASSPIGDGNQPQHF.

V and J are TRBV19 and TRBJ1-2; D may be TRBD1 (6 bases). Germline V CDR1 and CDR2: LNHDA, SQIVND (reference sequence). CDR3 length equals 11 residues. V was clipped by 5 bases and J by 6 bases, with 7 bases between them. The CDR3 nucleotides read TGTGCCAGTAGTGGACAGCATGGCTACACCTTC. Its protein product is CASSGQHGYTF. The full variable domain, its missing parts supplied by reference TRBV19 and TRBJ1-2, is DGGITQSPKYLFRKEGQNVTLSCEQNLNHDAMYWYRQDPGQGLRLIYYSQIVNDFQKGDIAEGYSVSREKKESFPLTVTSAQKNPTAFYLCASSGQHGYTFGSGTRLTVV.

This clone was picked up one time. This chain joins TRBV5-4 and TRBJ1-1; D gene unclear. The CDR3 is 16 residues long. CDR1 is SGHNT and CDR2 is YYREEE in the germline V gene (reference sequence). The V end lost 0 bases, the J end lost 2 bases, and 14 bases lay between the germline ends. The CDR3 protein is CASSLVFRASNTEAFF. CDR3 DNA sequence: TGTGCCAGCAGCTTGGTCTTCCGGGCCTCTAACACTGAAGCTTTCTTT.

This chain joins TRBV7-2 and TRBJ2-1, with 11 positions matching TRBD2. The CDR3 runs 16 residues. V shed 5 bases, J shed 3 bases, and the junction held 6 bases outside the gene matches. Looked up from germline, CDR1 is SGHTA and CDR2 is FQGNSA. CDR3 coding DNA: TGTGCCAGCAGCCGAGCCGGGACTAGCGGCTACAATGAGCAGTTCTTC. Protein: CASSRAGTSGYNEQFF.

The chain carries TRBV27 and TRBJ2-7, with 10 bases lining up with TRBD1. The CDR3 sequence is 17 residues long. The junction had 12 bases not matched to a gene; V was cut back by 6 bases and J by 1 base. The germline CDR1 and CDR2 sequences are MNHEY and SMNVEV (reference sequence). CDR3 DNA sequence: TGTGCCAGCAGGCCTCTTTTGGGACAGGGGAATTCCTACGAGCAGTACTTC. Its translation is CASRPLLGQGNSYEQYF.

The CDR3 here is CASGLCALGRQGCQPQHF. The CDR3 DNA sequence: TGTGCTAGTGGTTTGTGTGCCCTAGGGAGACAGGGATGCCAGCCCCAGCATTTT. The V call is TRBV12-5, the J call TRBJ1-5, with 7 nucleotides matching TRBD1. CDR3 length equals 18 residues. From germline, CDR1 is LGHNT and CDR2 FRNRAP. Trimming removed 2 bases from V and 7 bases from J; junction bases left unmatched: 17.

The V and J genes are TRBV19 and TRBJ2-5; 8 bases match TRBD1. The CDR3 covers 16 residues. Germline V gene lookup returns CDR1 LNHDA and CDR2 SQIVND (reference sequence). V trimming: 5 bases; J trimming: 2 bases; junction bases outside the gene matches: 10. CDR3 nucleotide sequence: TGTGCCAGTAGTGCCTCGGACAGGGATTGGCAAGAGACCCAGTACTTC. It yields the protein CASSASDRDWQETQYF.

The chain recombines TRBV4-1 with TRBJ2-7; 8 bases are shared with TRBD1. The CDR3 is 16 residues long. Germline lookup yields CDR1 MGHRA and CDR2 YSYEKL. V lost 4 bases and J lost 0; bases outside the gene matches: 8. DNA for the CDR3: TGCGCCAGCAGCCCCTGGGGACAGGCCGCCTCCTACGAGCAGTACTTC. The encoded protein is CASSPWGQAASYEQYF.

The chain combines TRBV9 with TRBJ1-6; maybe TRBD1 (6 bases). The CDR3 is made up of 16 amino acids. Trimming removed 4 bases from V and 6 bases from J, with 17 bases in between. Germline V CDR1 and CDR2: SGDLS, YYNGEE. The CDR3 nucleotides read TGTGCCAGCAGCTACGGACAGCCTGATGTTAATTCACCCCTCCACTTT. It codes for CASSYGQPDVNSPLHF.

The V and J genes are TRBV2 and TRBJ2-3, with D hard to call. Germline assignment: CDR1 SNHLY and CDR2 FYNNEI. The CDR3 spans 13 residues. The V gene lost 4 bases and the J gene lost 3 bases, with 8 bases spanning the gap. DNA for the CDR3: TGTGCCAGCAGTGTCACTCAGACAGATACGCAGTATTTT. Translating it yields CASSVTQTDTQYF.

This rearrangement joins TRBV18 to TRBJ2-7, with D possibly matching TRBD1 (5 bases). Per germline, CDR1 KGHSH and CDR2 LQKENI. Between the trimmed V and J ends, which lost 9 bases and 2 bases, there was a span of 35 bases. The CDR3 runs to 20 residues. CDR3 in DNA: TGTGCCAGGTGGGTTGACAGAAATATTACTCCCGTGCTATCGACCTACGAGCAGTACTTC. Encoded protein: CARWVDRNITPVLSTYEQYF. The variable domain in full, completed from reference TRBV18 and TRBJ2-7, reads NAGVMQNPRHLVRRRGQEARLRCSPMKGHSHVYWYRQLPEEGLKFMVYLQKENIIDESGMPKERFSAEFPKEGPSILRIQQVVRGDSAAYFCARWVDRNITPVLSTYEQYFGPGTRLTVT.

V gene TRBV4-3 combines with J gene TRBJ2-4; TRBD2 matches at 7 bases. Germline CDR1 LGHNA, CDR2 YSLEER. There are 18 residues in the CDR3. The trim removed 0 bases at V and 1 base at J, leaving 9 bases unmatched. CDR3 sequence reads: CASSQDLAATTAKNIQYF. The CDR3 bases are TGCGCCAGCAGCCAAGACCTAGCGGCAACGACGGCCAAAAACATTCAGTACTTC.

This sequence joins TRBV7-3 and TRBJ2-1; 7 positions agree with TRBD1. CDR1 and CDR2 (germline): SGHTA, FQGTGA. CDR3 size: 15 residues. J was trimmed by 4 bases and V by 5 bases; bases with no gene match: 8. CDR3: CASSPRQGTYNEQFF. The DNA of the CDR3 is TGTGCCAGCAGCCCCAGACAGGGAACTTACAATGAGCAGTTCTTC.

V and J are TRBV5-4 and TRBJ2-3; D might be TRBD1 or TRBD2, each matching 5 bases. V lost 0 bases, J lost 0 bases, and 11 bases lay in between. Germline V gene sequence: CDR1 SGHNT, CDR2 YYREEE (reference sequence). The CDR3 is 16 amino acids. CDR3 in DNA: TGTGCCAGCAGCTTGGGGGGGAGCGGTAGCACAGATACGCAGTATTTT. This codes for CASSLGGSGSTDTQYF.